This TCR beta chain appears in the sequencing data of a study of T cell responses to AZD1222 COVID-19 vaccine (dated by TCRdb to the early 2020s). Regarding the complete study: AZD1222 recipients with second doses at about 4 weeks or about 12 weeks were pooled, because spike-specific TCR depth and breadth did not differ between schedules. TCR sequencing covered some 240 trial participants: 200 to 210 given two doses of AZD1222 and 26 given two doses of MenACWY control vaccine. Trial participants were enrolled into age subgroups of 18-55, 56-69 and 70-plus years, which contained approximately 150, 30 and 60 TCR-sequenced participants, respectively. Overall results and qualifications from the work: A significant rise in spike-specific TCR breadth and depth was observed after two AZD1222 doses relative to day 0 and relative to MenACWY recipients. Conclusions about previously exposed vaccinees were limited because only a handful of AZD1222 recipients were SARS-CoV-2 seropositive at baseline. In the small 56-69-year group, the increase in depth fell short of significance, most likely because of low power. No day 14 peak-response samples were available, so repertoires were characterized only after the peak T cell response. Participants were mostly white British and included more females than males, and it was suggested by the authors that clonal diversity may have been underestimated. The vaccine-associated CD4 TCRs covered the entire spike protein, and the dominant responses fell in regions 160-218 and 743-854. Nearly half of unique spike-specific TCRs reportedly recognized epitopes outside regions mutated in the B.1.351 and B.1.1.7 variants.

As for this clone: This receptor's antigen is unknown. Nothing much larger sits one base from this clone, and base qualities are not available.

The CDR3 regions of human TCRbeta chains were subjected to immunosequencing. Under the source paper's analysis protocol: TCRs in the repertoires were matched against a reference library of SARS-CoV-2-specific TCRs that had been generated with the MIRA antigen-specificity platform. Breadth was defined as the fraction of unique TCRs that were SARS-CoV-2-associated. Depth was defined as the fraction of total T cells that were SARS-CoV-2-associated. Using the MIRA data, every spike-specific TCR was mapped to the spike region that the TCR reacted to and assigned to either a CD4 or a CD8 class. Log10-transformed breadth and depth values were compared by one-way ANOVA with Sidak's multiple comparisons tests. TCRdb mirrors the immuneACCESS table, restricted to in-frame sequences. Some clones are absent from its copies; in checked studies, under half trace to an unresolved V gene, and the reason for the others is unknown. V, J and clone size are those of that table, while D and trimming were read from the DNA. Present in this sample are 240,000 or so clones, over 85% of which were seen just once. Together, the top ten hold around 0.58% of the sample.

Taken with the paper, the label for time point translates to: baseline before first vaccination. Samples from vaccinated people were obtained from the UK trials COV001 and COV002, which included a single-blind randomized controlled phase 2/3 trial of AZD1222 (ChAdOx1 nCoV-19) in healthy adults. For TCRbeta chain sequencing, PBMC samples from trial participants were taken at day 0 and at day 28 after the second dose. From a lookup of the germline V gene, CDR1 and CDR2 are SNHLY and FYNNEI. V was cut back by 3 bases and J by 3 bases, leaving a gap of 14 bases between them. Including cysteine and phenylalanine, the CDR3 has 16 amino acids. Only CDR3 DNA remains: 48 bases, in frame from the first base.

The rearranged segments are TRBV2 and TRBJ1-4; matching of 5 bases hints at TRBD1 as the D gene. The source material was peripheral blood, sampled on day 0 of AZD1222 vaccination. The sequence was obtained from an adult in good health. The bases are TGTGCCAGCAGTGAGGGTGGGGCTAGGGCTAATGAAAAACTGTTTTTT. It is translated as CASSEGGARANEKLFF.